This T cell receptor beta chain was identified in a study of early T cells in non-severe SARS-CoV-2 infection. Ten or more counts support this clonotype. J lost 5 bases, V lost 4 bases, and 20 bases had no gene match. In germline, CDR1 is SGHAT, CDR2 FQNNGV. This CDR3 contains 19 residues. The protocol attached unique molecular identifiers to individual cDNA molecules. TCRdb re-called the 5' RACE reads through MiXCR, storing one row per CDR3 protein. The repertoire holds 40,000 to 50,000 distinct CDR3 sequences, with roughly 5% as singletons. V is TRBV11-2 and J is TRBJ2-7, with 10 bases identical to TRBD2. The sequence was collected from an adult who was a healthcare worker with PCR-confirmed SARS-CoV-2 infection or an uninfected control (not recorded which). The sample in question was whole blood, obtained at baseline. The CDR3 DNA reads TGTGCCAGCAGCTCGCCCCGGAGGGGAGCGGGAGGGCGTGTAAACGAGCAGTACTTC. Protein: CASSSPRRGAGGRVNEQYF.